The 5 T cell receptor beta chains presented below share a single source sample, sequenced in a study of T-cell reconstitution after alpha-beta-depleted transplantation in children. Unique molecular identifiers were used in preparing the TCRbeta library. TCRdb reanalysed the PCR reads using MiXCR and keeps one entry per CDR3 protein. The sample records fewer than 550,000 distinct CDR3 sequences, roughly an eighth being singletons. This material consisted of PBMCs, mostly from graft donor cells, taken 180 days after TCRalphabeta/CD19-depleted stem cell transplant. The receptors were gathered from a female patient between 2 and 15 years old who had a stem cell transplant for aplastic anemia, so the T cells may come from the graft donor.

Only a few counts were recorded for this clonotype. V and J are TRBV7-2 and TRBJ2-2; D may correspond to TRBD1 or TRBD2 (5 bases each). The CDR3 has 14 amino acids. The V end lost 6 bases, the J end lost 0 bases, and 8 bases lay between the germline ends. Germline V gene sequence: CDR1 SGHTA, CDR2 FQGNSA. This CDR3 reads CASRGRSNTGELFF. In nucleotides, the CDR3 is TGTGCCAGCAGGGGACGGTCGAACACCGGGGAGCTGTTTTTT.

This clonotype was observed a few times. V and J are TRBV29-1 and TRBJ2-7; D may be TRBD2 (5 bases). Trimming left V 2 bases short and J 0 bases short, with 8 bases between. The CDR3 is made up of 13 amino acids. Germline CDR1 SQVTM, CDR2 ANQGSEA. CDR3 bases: TGCAGCGTTGAAATGGGGAGCTCCTACGAGCAGTACTTC. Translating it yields CSVEMGSSYEQYF.

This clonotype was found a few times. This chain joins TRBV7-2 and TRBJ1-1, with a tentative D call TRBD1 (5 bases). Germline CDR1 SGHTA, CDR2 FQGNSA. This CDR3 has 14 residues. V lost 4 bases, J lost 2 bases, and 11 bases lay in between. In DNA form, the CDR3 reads TGTGCCAGCAGCTCAAAGGGGCCAAACACTGAAGCTTTCTTT. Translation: CASSSKGPNTEAFF.

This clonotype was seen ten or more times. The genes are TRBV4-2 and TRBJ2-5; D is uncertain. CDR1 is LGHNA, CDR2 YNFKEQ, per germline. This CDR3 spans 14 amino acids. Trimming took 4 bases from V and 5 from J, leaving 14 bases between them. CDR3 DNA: TGTGCCAGCAGCCCTGGAAGGAAAACGGAGACCCAGTACTTC. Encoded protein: CASSPGRKTETQYF.

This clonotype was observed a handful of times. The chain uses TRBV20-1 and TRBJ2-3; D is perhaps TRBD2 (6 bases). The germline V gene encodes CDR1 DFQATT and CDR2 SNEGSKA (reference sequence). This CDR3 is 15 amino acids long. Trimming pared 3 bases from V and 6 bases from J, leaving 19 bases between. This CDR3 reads CSARPFRDSRDTQYF. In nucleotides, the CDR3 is TGCAGTGCTAGGCCCTTCCGGGACTCCAGGGATACGCAGTATTTT.